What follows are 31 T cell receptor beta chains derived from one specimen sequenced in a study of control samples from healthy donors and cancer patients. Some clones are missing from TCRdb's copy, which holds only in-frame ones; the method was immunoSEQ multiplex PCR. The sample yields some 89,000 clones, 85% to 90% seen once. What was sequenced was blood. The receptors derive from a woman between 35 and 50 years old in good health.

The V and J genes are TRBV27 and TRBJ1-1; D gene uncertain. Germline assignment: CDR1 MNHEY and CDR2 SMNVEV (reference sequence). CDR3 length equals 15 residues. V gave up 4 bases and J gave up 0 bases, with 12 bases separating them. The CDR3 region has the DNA TGTGCCAGCAGTTCCGATGCCCGGGTGAACACTGAAGCTTTCTTT. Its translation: CASSSDARVNTEAFF.

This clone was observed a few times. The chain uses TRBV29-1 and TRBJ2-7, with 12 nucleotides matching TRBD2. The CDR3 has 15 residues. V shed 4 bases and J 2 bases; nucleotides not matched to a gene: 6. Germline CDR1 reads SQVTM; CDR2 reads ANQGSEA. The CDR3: CSVAGLAGSTYEQYF. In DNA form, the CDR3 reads TGCAGCGTTGCGGGACTAGCGGGCTCTACCTACGAGCAGTACTTC.

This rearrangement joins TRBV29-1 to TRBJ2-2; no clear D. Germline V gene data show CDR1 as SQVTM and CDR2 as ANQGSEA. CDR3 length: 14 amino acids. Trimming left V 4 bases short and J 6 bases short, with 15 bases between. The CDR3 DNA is TGCAGCGTTGGCGGCCTGGGAAGGGCCGGGGAGCTGTTTTTT. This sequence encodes CSVGGLGRAGELFF.

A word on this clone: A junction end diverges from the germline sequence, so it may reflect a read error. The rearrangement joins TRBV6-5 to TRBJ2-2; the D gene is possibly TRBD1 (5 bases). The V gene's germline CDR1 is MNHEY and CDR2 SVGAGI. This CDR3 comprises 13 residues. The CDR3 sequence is CAGRTINTGELFF. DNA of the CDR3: TGTGCCGGCAGGACAATAAACACCGGGGAGCTGTTTTTT.

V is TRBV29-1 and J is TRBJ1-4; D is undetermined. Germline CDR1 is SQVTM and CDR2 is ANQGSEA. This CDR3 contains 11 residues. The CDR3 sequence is CSARDLEKLFF. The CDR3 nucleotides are TGCAGTGCGAGGGATCTTGAAAAACTGTTTTTT.

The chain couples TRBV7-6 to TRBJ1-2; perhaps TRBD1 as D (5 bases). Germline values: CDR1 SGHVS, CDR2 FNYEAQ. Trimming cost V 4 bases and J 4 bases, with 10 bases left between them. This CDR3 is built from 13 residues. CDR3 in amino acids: CASSSDGTYGYTF. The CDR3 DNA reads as TGTGCCAGCAGCTCCGACGGGACCTATGGCTACACCTTC.

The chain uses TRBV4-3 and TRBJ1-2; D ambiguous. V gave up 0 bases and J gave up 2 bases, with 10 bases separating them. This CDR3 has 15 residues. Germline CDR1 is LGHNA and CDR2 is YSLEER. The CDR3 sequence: CASSQDWGGNYGYTF. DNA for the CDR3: TGCGCCAGCAGCCAAGATTGGGGAGGGAACTATGGCTACACCTTC.

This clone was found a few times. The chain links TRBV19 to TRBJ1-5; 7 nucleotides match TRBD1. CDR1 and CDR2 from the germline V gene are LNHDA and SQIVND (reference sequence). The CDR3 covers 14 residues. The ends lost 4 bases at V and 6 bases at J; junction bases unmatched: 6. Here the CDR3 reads CASSRTGSGQPQHF. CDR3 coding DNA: TGTGCCAGTAGTAGGACAGGTAGCGGTCAGCCCCAGCATTTT.

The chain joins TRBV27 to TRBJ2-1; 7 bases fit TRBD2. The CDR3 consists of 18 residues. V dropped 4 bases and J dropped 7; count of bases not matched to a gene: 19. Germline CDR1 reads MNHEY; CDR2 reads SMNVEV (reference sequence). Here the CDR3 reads CASSSSLGGGILGNEQFF. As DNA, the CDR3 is TGTGCCAGCAGTTCCAGTCTTGGCGGGGGTATTCTAGGGAATGAGCAGTTCTTC.

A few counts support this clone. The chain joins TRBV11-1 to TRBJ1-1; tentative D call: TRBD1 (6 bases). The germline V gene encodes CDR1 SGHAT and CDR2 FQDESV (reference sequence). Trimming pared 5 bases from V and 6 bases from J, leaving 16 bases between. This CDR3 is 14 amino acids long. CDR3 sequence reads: CASSPRGQGSEAFF. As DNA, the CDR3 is TGTGCCAGCAGCCCTCGGGGGCAGGGCTCTGAAGCTTTCTTT.

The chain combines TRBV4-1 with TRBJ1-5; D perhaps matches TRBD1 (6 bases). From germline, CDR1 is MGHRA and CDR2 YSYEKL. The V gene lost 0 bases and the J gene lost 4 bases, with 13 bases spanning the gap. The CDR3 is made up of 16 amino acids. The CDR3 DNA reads TGCGCCAGCAGCCAAGAATCAGGGGAAGGGAATCAGCCCCAGCATTTT. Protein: CASSQESGEGNQPQHF.

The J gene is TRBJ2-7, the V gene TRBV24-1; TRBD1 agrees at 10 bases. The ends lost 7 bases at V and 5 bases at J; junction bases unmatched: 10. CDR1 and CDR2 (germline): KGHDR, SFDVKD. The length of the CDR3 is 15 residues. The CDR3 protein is CATRTWDRGVNEQYF. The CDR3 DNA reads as TGTGCCACCAGAACTTGGGACAGGGGTGTCAACGAGCAGTACTTC.

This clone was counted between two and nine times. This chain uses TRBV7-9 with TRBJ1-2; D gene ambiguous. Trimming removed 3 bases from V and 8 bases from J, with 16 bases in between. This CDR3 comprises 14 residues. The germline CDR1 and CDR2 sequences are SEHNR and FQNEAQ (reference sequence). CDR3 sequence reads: CASSFSSRQLGYTF. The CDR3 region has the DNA TGTGCCAGCAGCTTTAGCTCTCGGCAATTAGGCTACACCTTC.

CDR3 residues: CASSAGGYGTGELFF. CDR3 DNA: TGTGCCAGCAGCGCGGGGGGGTACGGCACCGGGGAGCTGTTTTTT. The chain uses TRBV14 and TRBJ2-2; 9 bases align to TRBD2. The CDR3 length is 15 residues. Germline assignment: CDR1 SGHDN and CDR2 FVKESK. Unmatched junction bases numbered 5, after V lost 5 bases and J lost 4 bases.

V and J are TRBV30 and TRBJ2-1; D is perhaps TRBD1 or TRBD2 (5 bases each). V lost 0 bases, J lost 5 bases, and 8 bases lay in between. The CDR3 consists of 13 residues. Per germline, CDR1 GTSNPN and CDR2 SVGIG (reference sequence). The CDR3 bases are TGTGCCTGGAGTGTGGGGGACGACAATGAGCAGTTCTTC. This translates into CAWSVGDDNEQFF.

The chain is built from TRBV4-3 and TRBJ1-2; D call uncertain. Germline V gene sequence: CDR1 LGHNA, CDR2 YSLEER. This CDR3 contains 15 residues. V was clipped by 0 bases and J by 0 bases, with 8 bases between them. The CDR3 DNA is TGCGCCAGCAGCCAAGATGTCGCGCCTAACTATGGCTACACCTTC. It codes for CASSQDVAPNYGYTF.

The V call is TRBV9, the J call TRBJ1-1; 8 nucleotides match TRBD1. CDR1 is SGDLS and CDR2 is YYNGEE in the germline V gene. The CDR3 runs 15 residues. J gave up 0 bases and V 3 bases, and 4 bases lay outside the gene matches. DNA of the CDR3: TGTGCCAGCAGCGCCGGGACAGGATTGAACACTGAAGCTTTCTTT. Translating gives CASSAGTGLNTEAFF.

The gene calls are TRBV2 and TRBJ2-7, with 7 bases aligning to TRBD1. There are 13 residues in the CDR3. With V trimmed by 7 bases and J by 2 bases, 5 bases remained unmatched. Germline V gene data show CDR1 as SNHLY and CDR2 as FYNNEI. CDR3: CASKTGTTYEQYF. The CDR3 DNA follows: TGTGCCAGCAAGACAGGGACCACCTACGAGCAGTACTTC.

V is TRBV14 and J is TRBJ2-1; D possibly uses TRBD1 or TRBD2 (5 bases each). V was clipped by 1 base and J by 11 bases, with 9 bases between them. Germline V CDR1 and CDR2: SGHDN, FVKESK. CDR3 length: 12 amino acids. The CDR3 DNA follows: TGTGCCAGCAGCCAAGGCGAGGGGAAGCAGTTCTTC. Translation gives CASSQGEGKQFF.

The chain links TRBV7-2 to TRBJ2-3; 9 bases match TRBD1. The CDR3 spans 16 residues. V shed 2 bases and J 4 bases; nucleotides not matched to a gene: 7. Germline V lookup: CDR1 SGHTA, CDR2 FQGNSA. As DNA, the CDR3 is TGTGCCAGCAGCTTAACGGGACAGGGTGGCCCAGATACGCAGTATTTT. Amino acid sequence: CASSLTGQGGPDTQYF.

CDR3 sequence (DNA): TGTGCCAGCAGTGAGACAGACTATGGCTACACCTTC. Translating gives CASSETDYGYTF. This chain links TRBV25-1 with TRBJ1-2, with a tentative D call TRBD1 (5 bases). Trimming took 3 bases from V and 3 from J, leaving 5 bases between them. This CDR3 is 12 amino acids long. Germline CDR1 and CDR2: MGHDK and SYGVNS.

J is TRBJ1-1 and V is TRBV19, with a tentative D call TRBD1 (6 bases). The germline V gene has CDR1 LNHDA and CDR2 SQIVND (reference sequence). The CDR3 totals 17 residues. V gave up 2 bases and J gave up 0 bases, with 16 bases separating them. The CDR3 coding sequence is TGTGCCAGTAGTATAATCCCCTTACGGACAGTGAACACTGAAGCTTTCTTT. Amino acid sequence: CASSIIPLRTVNTEAFF.

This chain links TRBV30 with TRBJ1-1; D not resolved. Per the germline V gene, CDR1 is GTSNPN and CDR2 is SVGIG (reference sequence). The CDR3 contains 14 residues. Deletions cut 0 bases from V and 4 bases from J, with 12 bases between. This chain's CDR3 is CAWSVDSGGTEAFF. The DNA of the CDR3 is TGTGCCTGGAGTGTCGACTCCGGAGGCACTGAAGCTTTCTTT.

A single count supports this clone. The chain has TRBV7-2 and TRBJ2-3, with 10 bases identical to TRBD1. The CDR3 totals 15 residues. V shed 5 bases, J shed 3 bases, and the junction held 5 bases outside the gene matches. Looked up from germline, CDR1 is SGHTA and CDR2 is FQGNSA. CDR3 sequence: CASSPGQGGTDTQYF. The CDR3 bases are TGTGCCAGCAGCCCCGGACAGGGGGGAACAGATACGCAGTATTTT.

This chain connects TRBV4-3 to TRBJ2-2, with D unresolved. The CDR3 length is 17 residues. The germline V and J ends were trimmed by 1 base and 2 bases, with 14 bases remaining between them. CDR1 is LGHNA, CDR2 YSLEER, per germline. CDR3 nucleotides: TGCGCCAGCAGCCAAGGCTTGACCGGACGAAACACCGGGGAGCTGTTTTTT. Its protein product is CASSQGLTGRNTGELFF.

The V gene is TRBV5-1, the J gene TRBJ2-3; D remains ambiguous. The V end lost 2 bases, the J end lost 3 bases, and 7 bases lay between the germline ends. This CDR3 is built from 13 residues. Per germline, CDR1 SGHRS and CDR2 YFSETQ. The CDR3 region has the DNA TGCGCCAGCAGCTTCTCCGGGACAGATACGCAGTATTTT. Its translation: CASSFSGTDTQYF.

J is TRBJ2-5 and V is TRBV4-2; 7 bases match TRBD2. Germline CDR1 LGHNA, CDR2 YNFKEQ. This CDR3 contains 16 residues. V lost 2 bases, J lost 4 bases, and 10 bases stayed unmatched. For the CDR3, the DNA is TGTGCCAGCAGCCAAATGTGGACTAGGCTCGCAGAGACCCAGTACTTC. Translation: CASSQMWTRLAETQYF.

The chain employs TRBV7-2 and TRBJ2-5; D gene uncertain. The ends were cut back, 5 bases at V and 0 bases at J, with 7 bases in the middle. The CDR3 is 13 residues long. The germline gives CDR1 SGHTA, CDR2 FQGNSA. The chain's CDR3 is CASSNPDQETQYF. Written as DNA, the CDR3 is TGTGCCAGCAGCAACCCGGACCAAGAGACCCAGTACTTC.

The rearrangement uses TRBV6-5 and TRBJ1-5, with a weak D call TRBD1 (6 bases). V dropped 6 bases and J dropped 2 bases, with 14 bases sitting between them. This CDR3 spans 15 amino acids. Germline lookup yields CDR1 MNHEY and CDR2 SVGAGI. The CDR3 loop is CASRGPGAGNQPQHF. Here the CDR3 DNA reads TGTGCCAGCAGAGGACCGGGGGCGGGCAATCAGCCCCAGCATTTT.

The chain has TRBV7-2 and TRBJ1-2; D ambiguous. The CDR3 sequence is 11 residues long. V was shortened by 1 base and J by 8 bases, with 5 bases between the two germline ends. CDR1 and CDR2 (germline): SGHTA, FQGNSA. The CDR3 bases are TGTGCCAGCAGCTTAGGAGGGGGCTACACCTTC. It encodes CASSLGGGYTF.

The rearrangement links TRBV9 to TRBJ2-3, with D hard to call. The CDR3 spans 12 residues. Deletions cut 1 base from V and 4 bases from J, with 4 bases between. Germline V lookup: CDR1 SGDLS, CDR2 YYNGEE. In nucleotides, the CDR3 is TGTGCCAGCAGCGTAACGTCAGATACGCAGTATTTT. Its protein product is CASSVTSDTQYF.